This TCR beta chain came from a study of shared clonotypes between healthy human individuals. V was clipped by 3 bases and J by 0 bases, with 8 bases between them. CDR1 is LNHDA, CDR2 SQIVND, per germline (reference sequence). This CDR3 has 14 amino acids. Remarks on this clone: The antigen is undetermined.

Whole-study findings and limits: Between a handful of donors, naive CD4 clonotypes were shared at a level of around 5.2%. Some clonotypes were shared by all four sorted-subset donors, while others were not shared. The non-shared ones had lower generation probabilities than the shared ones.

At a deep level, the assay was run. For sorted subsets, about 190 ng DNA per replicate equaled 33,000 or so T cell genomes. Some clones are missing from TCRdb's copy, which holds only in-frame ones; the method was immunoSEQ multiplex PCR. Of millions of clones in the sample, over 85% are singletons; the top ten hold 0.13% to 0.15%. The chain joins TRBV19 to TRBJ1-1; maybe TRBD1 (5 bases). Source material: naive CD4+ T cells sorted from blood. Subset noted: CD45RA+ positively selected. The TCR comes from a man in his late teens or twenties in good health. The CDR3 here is CASSIPGMNTEAFF. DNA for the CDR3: TGTGCCAGTAGTATCCCAGGGATGAACACTGAAGCTTTCTTT.